A selection of T cell receptor beta chains follows, all from one sample in a study of identifying expanded T cells in peripheral blood. The protocol was immunoSEQ multiplex PCR, while the TCRdb copy is restricted to in-frame clones and leaves out a portion. This repertoire shows 83,000 or so clones, more than 70% found once; its top ten account for about 4%. The sequenced material came from blood. The origin of the receptors is a person between 18 and 70 years old in good health. Each CDR3 is given with its conserved first and last residue. Fields, in order: clone size, D gene, V gene, J gene, CDR3 DNA, CDR3 protein. The D gene is left open where the match is weak. Where a row states a size, it is once, few, many or the class of an expanded clone; other rows omit it.

>.|TRBD2|TRBV27|TRBJ2-1
TGTGCCAGCAGTGGGACTAGCGGGAGCAATGAGCAGTTCTTC
CASSGTSGSNEQFF
>once|TRBD1|TRBV5-1|TRBJ2-7
TGCGCCAGCAGCTTGGCCACCGGGACAGGGGTTTACGAGCAGTACTTC
CASSLATGTGVYEQYF
>.|.|TRBV5-1|TRBJ2-2
TGCGCCAGCAGCTTGGAGGGGAACACCGGGGAGCTGTTTTTT
CASSLEGNTGELFF
>.|.|TRBV6-1|TRBJ2-7
TGTGCCAGCAGTGAAGGGGATAGGAACGAGCAGTACTTC
CASSEGDRNEQYF
>.|.|TRBV21-1|TRBJ1-4
TGTGCCAGCATCCCGGGGCGTCTGGAATATGAAAAACTGTTTTTT
CASIPGRLEYEKLFF
>medium-sized|TRBD1|TRBV4-3|TRBJ2-6
TGCGCCAGCAGCCAAGATCCAGGGGGCTCTGGGGCCAACGTCCTGACTTTC
CASSQDPGGSGANVLTF
>few|.|TRBV25-1|TRBJ1-2
TGTGCCAGCAGGGGACTCTATGGCTACACCTTC
CASRGLYGYTF
>.|TRBD1|TRBV9|TRBJ2-7
TGTGCCAGTCCAAGTCCGGGACAGGGGGGCCACGAGCAGTACTTC
CASPSPGQGGHEQYF
>.|.|TRBV5-1|TRBJ2-7
TGCGCCAGCAGCTCGGGCCCCTACGAGCAGTACTTC
CASSSGPYEQYF
>.|.|TRBV4-2|TRBJ1-1
TGTGCCAGCAGCCAAGGGGGCAGGACTGAAGCTTTCTTT
CASSQGGRTEAFF